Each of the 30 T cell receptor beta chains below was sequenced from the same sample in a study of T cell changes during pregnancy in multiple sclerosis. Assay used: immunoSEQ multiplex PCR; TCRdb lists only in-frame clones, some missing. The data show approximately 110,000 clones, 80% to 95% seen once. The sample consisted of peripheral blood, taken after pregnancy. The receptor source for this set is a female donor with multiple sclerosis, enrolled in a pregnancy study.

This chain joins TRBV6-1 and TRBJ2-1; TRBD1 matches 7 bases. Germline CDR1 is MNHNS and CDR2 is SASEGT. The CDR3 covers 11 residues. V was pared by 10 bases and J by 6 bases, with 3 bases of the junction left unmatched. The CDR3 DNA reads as TGTGCCACACGACAGGGCAATGAGCAGTTCTTC. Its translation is CATRQGNEQFF.

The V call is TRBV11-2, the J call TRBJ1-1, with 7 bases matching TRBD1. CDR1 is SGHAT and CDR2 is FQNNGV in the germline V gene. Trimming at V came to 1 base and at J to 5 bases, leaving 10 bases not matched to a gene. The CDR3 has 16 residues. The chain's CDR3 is CASSLGQGVVGTEAFF. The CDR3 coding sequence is TGTGCCAGCAGCTTAGGACAGGGTGTAGTCGGGACTGAAGCTTTCTTT.

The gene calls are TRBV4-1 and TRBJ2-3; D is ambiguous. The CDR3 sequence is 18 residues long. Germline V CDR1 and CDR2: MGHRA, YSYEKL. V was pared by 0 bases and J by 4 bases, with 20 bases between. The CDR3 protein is CASSQEPPPRPGADTQYF. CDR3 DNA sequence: TGCGCCAGCAGCCAAGAACCGCCCCCCCGGCCAGGCGCAGATACGCAGTATTTT.

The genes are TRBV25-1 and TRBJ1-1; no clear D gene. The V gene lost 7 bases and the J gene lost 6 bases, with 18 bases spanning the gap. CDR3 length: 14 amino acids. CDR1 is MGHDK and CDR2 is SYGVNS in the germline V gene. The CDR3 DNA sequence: TGTGCCAGCACCCGCGGGGTGGGGTTCGCTGAAGCTTTCTTT. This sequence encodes CASTRGVGFAEAFF.

CDR3 sequence reads: CASSQDPLLAGGPRGTDTQYF. The CDR3 region has the DNA TGTGCCAGCAGCCAAGATCCCCTACTAGCGGGGGGGCCCCGGGGCACAGATACGCAGTATTTT. The chain uses TRBV4-2 and TRBJ2-3; 13 positions agree with TRBD2. This CDR3 has 21 amino acids. Germline-derived CDR1 and CDR2 are LGHNA and YNFKEQ. Unmatched junction bases numbered 13, after V lost 0 bases and J lost 1 base.

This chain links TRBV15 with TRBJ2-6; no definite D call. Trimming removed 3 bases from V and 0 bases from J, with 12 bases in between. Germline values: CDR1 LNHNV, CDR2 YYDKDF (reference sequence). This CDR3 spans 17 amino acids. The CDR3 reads CATSSSSGSSGANVLTF. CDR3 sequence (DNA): TGTGCCACCAGCAGTTCCTCAGGCAGCTCTGGGGCCAACGTCCTGACTTTC.

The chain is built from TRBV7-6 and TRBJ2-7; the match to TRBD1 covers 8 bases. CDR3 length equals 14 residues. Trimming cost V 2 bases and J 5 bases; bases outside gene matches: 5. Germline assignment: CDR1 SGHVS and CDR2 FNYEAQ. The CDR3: CASSLSGQDNEQYF. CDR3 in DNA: TGTGCCAGCAGCTTATCGGGACAGGACAACGAGCAGTACTTC.

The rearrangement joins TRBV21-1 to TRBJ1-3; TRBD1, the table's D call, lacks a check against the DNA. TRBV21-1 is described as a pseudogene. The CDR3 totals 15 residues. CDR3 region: CATKGQWYRRNTIYF. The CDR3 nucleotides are TGTGCCACCAAGGGACAGTGGTATCGACGGAACACCATATATTTT.

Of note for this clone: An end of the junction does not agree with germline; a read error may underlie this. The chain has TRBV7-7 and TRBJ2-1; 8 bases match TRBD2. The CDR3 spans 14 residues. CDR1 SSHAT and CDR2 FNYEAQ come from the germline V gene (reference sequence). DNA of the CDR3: TGTGCTAGCAGCTTACGGGTCAGCGGGGGTGAGCAGTTCTTC. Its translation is CASSLRVSGGEQFF.

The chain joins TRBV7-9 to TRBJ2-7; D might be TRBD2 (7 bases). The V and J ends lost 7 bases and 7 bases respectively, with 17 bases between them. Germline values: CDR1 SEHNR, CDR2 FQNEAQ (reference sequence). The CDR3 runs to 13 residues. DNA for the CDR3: TGTGCCAGCATCCCTGGGGGGGCGCGGGAGCAGTACTTC. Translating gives CASIPGGAREQYF.

This CDR3 reads CSVDLADTQYF. The CDR3 DNA sequence: TGCAGCGTTGATCTCGCAGATACGCAGTATTTT. V is TRBV29-1 and J is TRBJ2-3; D gene uncertain. V was pared by 3 bases and J by 4 bases, with 5 bases between. The CDR3 is made up of 11 amino acids. Germline V gene sequence: CDR1 SQVTM, CDR2 ANQGSEA.

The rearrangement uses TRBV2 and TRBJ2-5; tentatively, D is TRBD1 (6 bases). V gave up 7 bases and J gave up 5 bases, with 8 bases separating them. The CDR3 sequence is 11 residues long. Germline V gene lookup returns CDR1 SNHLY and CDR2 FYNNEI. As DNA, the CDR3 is TGTGCCAGCACCAGGGGTGAGACCCAGTACTTC. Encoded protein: CASTRGETQYF.

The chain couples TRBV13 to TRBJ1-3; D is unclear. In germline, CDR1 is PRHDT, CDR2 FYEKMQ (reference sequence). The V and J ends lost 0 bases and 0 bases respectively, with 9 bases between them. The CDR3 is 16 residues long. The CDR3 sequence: CASSLGAQYSGNTIYF. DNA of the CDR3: TGTGCCAGCAGCTTAGGGGCTCAATACTCTGGAAACACCATATATTTT.

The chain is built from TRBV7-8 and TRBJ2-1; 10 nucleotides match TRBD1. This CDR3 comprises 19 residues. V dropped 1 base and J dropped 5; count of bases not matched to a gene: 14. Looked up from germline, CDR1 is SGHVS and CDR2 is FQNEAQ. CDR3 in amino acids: CASSLVRTGGRVRHNEQFF. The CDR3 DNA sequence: TGTGCCAGCAGCTTAGTGCGGACAGGGGGTAGGGTTCGGCACAATGAGCAGTTCTTC.

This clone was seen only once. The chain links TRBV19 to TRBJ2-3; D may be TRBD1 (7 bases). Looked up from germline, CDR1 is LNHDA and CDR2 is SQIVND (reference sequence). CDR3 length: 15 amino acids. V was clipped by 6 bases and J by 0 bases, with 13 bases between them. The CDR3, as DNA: TGTGCCAGTAGGAGACAGGGAGGTAGCACAGATACGCAGTATTTT. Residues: CASRRQGGSTDTQYF.

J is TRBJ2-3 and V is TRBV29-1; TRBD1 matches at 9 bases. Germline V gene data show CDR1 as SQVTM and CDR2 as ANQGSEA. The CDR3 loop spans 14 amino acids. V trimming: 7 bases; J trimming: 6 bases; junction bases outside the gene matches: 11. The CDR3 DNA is TGCAGCGCTCCGGGACAGGGAGTTTGGGATACGCAGTATTTT. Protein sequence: CSAPGQGVWDTQYF.

As DNA, the CDR3 is TGTGCCAGCTCACCAAGGACTTTCGGGATGAACACCGGGGAGCTGTTTTTT. This encodes CASSPRTFGMNTGELFF. The rearrangement joins TRBV18 to TRBJ2-2; a weak D match, TRBD2 (5 bases). Trimming took 2 bases from V and 1 from J, leaving 14 bases between them. CDR1 and CDR2 from the germline V gene are KGHSH and LQKENI. This CDR3 is built from 17 residues.

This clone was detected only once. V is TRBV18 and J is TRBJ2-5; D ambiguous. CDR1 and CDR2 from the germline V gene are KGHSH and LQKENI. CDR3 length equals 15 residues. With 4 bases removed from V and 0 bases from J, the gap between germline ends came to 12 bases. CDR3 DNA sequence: TGTGCCAGCTCACAAAGAGACACGTACCAAGAGACCCAGTACTTC. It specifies CASSQRDTYQETQYF.

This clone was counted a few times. The CDR3 DNA reads TGTGCCAGCAGTGACAGGGCAGGGACTGGCCCTGGTGGCTACACCTTC. Amino acids: CASSDRAGTGPGGYTF. The rearrangement links TRBV6-4 to TRBJ1-2, with a possible D match to TRBD1 (5 bases). This CDR3 is built from 16 residues. Germline V gene data show CDR1 as MRHNA and CDR2 as SNTAGT. Trimming pared 2 bases from V and 7 bases from J, leaving 20 bases between.

CDR3 loop: CASRPQAGDTQYF. Written as DNA, the CDR3 is TGTGCCAGCAGACCGCAGGCAGGAGATACGCAGTATTTT. V gene TRBV9 combines with J gene TRBJ2-3; D is unresolved. V shed 5 bases and J shed 5 bases, with 12 bases lying between them. The CDR3 runs to 13 residues. Germline CDR1 and CDR2: SGDLS and YYNGEE.

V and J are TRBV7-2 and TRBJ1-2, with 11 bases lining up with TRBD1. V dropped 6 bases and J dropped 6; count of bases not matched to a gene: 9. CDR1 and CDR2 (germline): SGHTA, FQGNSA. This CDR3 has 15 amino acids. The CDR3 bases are TGTGCCAGCAGACAAACCGGGACAGGGGGGGATGGCTACACCTTC. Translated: CASRQTGTGGDGYTF.

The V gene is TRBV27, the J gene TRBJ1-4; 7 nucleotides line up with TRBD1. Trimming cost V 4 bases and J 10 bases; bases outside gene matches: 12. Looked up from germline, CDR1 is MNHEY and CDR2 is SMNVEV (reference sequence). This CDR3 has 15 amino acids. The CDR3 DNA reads TGTGCCAGCAGTTCTATGAGACAGGGCAAGGCAAAACTGTTTTTT. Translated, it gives CASSSMRQGKAKLFF.

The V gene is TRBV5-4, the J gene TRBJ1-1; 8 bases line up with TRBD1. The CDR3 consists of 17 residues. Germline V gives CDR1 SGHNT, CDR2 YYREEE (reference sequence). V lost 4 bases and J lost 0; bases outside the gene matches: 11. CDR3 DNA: TGTGCCAGCAGCCCGGCCGACAGGGGAGTTATGAACACTGAAGCTTTCTTT. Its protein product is CASSPADRGVMNTEAFF.

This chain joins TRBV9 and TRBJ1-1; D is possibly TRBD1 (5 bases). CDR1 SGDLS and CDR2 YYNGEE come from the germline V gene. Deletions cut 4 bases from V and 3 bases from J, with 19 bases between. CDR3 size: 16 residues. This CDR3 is CASSPALLGGDTEAFF. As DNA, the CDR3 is TGTGCCAGCAGCCCTGCGCTCCTGGGGGGGGACACTGAAGCTTTCTTT.

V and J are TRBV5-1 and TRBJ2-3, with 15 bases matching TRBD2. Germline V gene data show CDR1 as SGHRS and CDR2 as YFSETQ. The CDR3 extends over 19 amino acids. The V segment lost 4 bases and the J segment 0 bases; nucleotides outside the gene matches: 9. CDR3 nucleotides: TGCGCCAGCAGCCCGGGACTAGCGGGGGGACACACTAGCACAGATACGCAGTATTTT. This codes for CASSPGLAGGHTSTDTQYF. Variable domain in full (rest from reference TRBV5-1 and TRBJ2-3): KAGVTQTPRYLIKTRGQQVTLSCSPISGHRSVSWYQQTPGQGLQFLFEYFSETQRNKGNFPGRFSGRQFSNSRSEMNVSTLELGDSALYLCASSPGLAGGHTSTDTQYFGPGTRLTVL.

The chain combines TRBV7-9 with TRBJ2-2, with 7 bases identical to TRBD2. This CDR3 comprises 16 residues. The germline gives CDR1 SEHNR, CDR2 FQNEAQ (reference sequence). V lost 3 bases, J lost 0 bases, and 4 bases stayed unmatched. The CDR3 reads CASSFFAGANTGELFF. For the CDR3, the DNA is TGTGCCAGCAGCTTCTTTGCGGGGGCGAACACCGGGGAGCTGTTTTTT.

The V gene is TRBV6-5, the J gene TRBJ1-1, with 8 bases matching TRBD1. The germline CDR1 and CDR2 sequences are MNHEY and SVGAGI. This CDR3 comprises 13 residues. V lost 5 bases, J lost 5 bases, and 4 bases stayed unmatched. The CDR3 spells CASSDRGGTEAFF. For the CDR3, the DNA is TGTGCCAGCAGTGACAGGGGAGGGACTGAAGCTTTCTTT.

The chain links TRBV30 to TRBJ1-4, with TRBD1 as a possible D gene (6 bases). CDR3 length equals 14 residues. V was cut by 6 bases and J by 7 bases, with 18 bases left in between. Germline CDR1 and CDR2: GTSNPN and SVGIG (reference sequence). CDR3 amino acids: CACDQGSGGEKLFF. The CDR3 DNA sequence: TGTGCCTGCGATCAGGGGAGTGGGGGTGAAAAACTGTTTTTT.

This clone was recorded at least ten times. The DNA of the CDR3 is TGTGCCAGCAGTTTCGGGACAGGGAACAATGAGCAGTTCTTC. This sequence encodes CASSFGTGNNEQFF. The chain has TRBV27 and TRBJ2-1; 9 bases agree with TRBD1. The CDR3 sequence is 14 residues long. V was pared by 3 bases and J by 5 bases, with 2 bases of the junction left unmatched. CDR1 MNHEY and CDR2 SMNVEV come from the germline V gene (reference sequence).

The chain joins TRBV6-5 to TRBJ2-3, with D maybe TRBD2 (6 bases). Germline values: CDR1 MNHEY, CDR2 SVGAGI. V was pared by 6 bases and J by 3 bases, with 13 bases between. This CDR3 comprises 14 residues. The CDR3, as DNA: TGTGCCAGCAGCCCCAGGAGGGAAACAGATACGCAGTATTTT. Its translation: CASSPRRETDTQYF.